Presented here are 8 T cell receptor beta chains from one specimen sequenced in a study of CD8 T cells in ankylosing spondylitis. Antigen specificity for these receptors is unknown. TCRdb re-analysed the 5' RACE reads in MiXCR, keeping a single row per CDR3 protein. The profile shows about 500,000 distinct CDR3 sequences, 10% to 15% of them singletons. General study points: Seemingly distinctive of ankylosing spondylitis blood was a TCR beta motif formed by eight highly homologous variants.

The sequenced material came from blood, either unsorted or a sorted T cell fraction (not recorded which). These receptors came from a male donor with ankylosing spondylitis.

The rearrangement links TRBV18 to TRBJ1-5; D is uncertain. V lost 2 bases and J lost 2, with 7 bases in between. This CDR3 comprises 14 residues. CDR1 KGHSH and CDR2 LQKENI come from the germline V gene. CDR3 coding DNA: TGTGCCAGCTCACCAGGGAACGGCAATCAGCCCCAGCATTTT. Protein product: CASSPGNGNQPQHF.

This clonotype was detected a few times. The chain employs TRBV18 and TRBJ1-1; unclear D gene. The V end was cut by 6 bases, the J end by 5 bases, with 13 bases between. The germline CDR1 and CDR2 sequences are KGHSH and LQKENI. The CDR3 spans 13 residues. CDR3 sequence (DNA): TGTGCCAGCTCGACCGACTCGGGAACTGAAGCTTTCTTT. It translates to CASSTDSGTEAFF.

The rearrangement links TRBV2 to TRBJ2-1; 8 nucleotides line up with TRBD2. Germline V gene data show CDR1 as SNHLY and CDR2 as FYNNEI. The CDR3 spans 14 residues. V lost 3 bases, J lost 8 bases, and 6 bases stayed unmatched. The CDR3, as DNA: TGTGCCAGCAGTGATACGGGAGGGGTAGATGAGCAGTTCTTC. Its translation: CASSDTGGVDEQFF.

This clonotype was counted between two and nine times. The genes are TRBV7-9 and TRBJ2-7, with 11 positions matching TRBD1. V dropped 5 bases and J dropped 7; count of bases not matched to a gene: 16. The CDR3 spans 17 residues. Germline V gene sequence: CDR1 SEHNR, CDR2 FQNEAQ (reference sequence). The CDR3 sequence: CASSPGKGTGGREEQYV. The DNA of the CDR3 is TGTGCCAGCAGCCCCGGGAAAGGGACAGGGGGTCGGGAAGAGCAGTACGTC.

The chain links TRBV5-1 to TRBJ2-3, with no clear D. This CDR3 is built from 15 residues. With 0 bases removed from V and 2 bases from J, the gap between germline ends came to 10 bases. Per the germline V gene, CDR1 is SGHRS and CDR2 is YFSETQ. The CDR3 sequence is CASSLEGRTTDTQYF. CDR3 nucleotide sequence: TGCGCCAGCAGCTTGGAAGGCAGGACCACAGATACGCAGTATTTT. Based on the CDR3 plus reference TRBV5-1 and TRBJ2-3, the full variable domain is KAGVTQTPRYLIKTRGQQVTLSCSPISGHRSVSWYQQTPGQGLQFLFEYFSETQRNKGNFPGRFSGRQFSNSRSEMNVSTLELGDSALYLCASSLEGRTTDTQYFGPGTRLTVL.

This clonotype has at least ten counts. The genes are TRBV20-1 and TRBJ2-7; weak D call: TRBD2 (6 bases). Germline CDR1 and CDR2: DFQATT and SNEGSKA (reference sequence). This CDR3 contains 13 residues. V was clipped by 1 base and J by 2 bases, with 9 bases between them. The CDR3 region has the DNA TGCAGTGCTAGAGCGGGAGAACCCTACGAGCAGTACTTC. This sequence encodes CSARAGEPYEQYF.

This clonotype was seen a handful of times. The rearrangement uses TRBV12-3 or TRBV12-4 and TRBJ2-2; 8 nucleotides align to TRBD2. There are 16 residues in the CDR3. V dropped 6 bases and J dropped 3; count of bases not matched to a gene: 9. The CDR3 DNA reads as TGTGCCAGCAGCCGTACTAGCGGATCACACACCGGGGAGCTGTTTTTT. Its protein product is CASSRTSGSHTGELFF.

This clonotype came up many times. As DNA, the CDR3 is TGTGCCAGCAGTTCCGTCGTGGGGGCGGTGGGTTCACCCCTCCACTTT. Residues: CASSSVVGAVGSPLHF. V gene TRBV12-3 or TRBV12-4 combines with J gene TRBJ1-6; D may be TRBD1 (6 bases). Trimming removed 4 bases at V and 9 bases at J, with 19 bases between. This CDR3 spans 16 amino acids.